The source of this T cell receptor (beta chain) is a study of CD8 T cells in Susac syndrome (dated by TCRdb to about 2019). Broadly, across the study: The study used repertoire sequencing to test whether antigen drove CD8+ T cell activation and differentiation in Susac syndrome. Beyond this particular receptor, the publication reports: The TCR sequencing and HLA analysis was acknowledged to have included a relatively small number of individuals.

RNA was extracted using the RNeasy kit, and roughly 0.5 to 1 ug of the RNA was reverse transcribed with random hexamers. The immunoSEQ multiplex PCR assay, covering 54 Vbeta and 13 Jbeta segments, was used to amplify TCR beta CDR3 regions. Bias from PCR amplification was corrected by using a synthetic template baseline for primer optimization and for computational correction. The original pipeline was this. Only productive sequences were kept, with reads annotated to V, D and J genes according to IMGT and analyzed in immunoSEQ Analyzer. Clonality was calculated as one minus the Shannon entropy normalized by log2 of the number of productive unique sequences. For each patient and control, public and private clones were evaluated among the 100 most prevalent clones. Clones were defined as Susac-specific if absent from the healthy and MS cohorts, from under 1,200 published viral clones and from other ImmuneACCESS disease sequences. In TCRdb, the public reads were trimmed at Q25 with fastp and aligned with MiXCR, with productive beta chains retained. For every CDR3 protein sequence, its rows merge into one entry that carries the most common genes and DNA. The authors' filters were not applied to this entry. For this sample the table gives 150,000 to 200,000 distinct CDR3 sequences, of which around 90% were detected only once. The ten largest clonotypes hold around 0.08% of the sample.

Peripheral blood CD8+ and CD4+ T cells from healthy donors, Susac syndrome patients and multiple sclerosis patients were profiled using high-throughput TCR beta sequencing. The healthy donors served as controls matched for age and sex. Bulk CD8+ and CD4+ T cells were purified by magnetic negative isolation, while CD8+ TEMRA cells were enriched using FACS. Blood was drawn into EDTA tubes, processed within 24 hours, and PBMCs were isolated by density gradient centrifugation. PBMCs intended for TCR sequencing were cryopreserved in liquid nitrogen and thawed later in a water bath at 37 degrees C. A purity of at least 90% was achieved for sorted or isolated CD4+, CD8+ and CD8+ TEMRA cells. Worth noting for this clonotype: Its antigen remains unidentified. Within one base of it there is no much larger clone, and no base qualities were kept.

Sequencing was done on a sample of CD4+ T cells from PBMCs. The sequence came from a human donor in good health.

The DNA sequence is TGTGCCAGCAGAGAAACGGGCAAAAACATTCAGTACTTC. Its translation reads: CASRETGKNIQYF. The rearranged chain carries TRBV7-2 and TRBJ2-4, with the D gene not confidently named. Its CDR3 holds 13 amino acids, cysteine through phenylalanine. Only the CDR3 DNA is retained, 39 bases long and in frame from the first base. Per the germline V gene, SGHTA is the CDR1 and FQGNSA is the CDR2. The germline ends are 9 bases apart after V is trimmed by 6 bases and J by 3 bases.